Reported below is one T cell receptor beta chain. Trimming took 5 bases from V and 1 from J, leaving 16 bases between them. CDR3 length: 16 residues. CDR1 is SGHTA and CDR2 is FQGNSA in the germline V gene. The data were taken from a study of T-cell reconstitution after alpha-beta-depleted transplantation in children. Preparing the TCRbeta library involved the use of unique molecular identifiers. TCRdb used MiXCR to reprocess the PCR reads, holding one entry per CDR3 protein. Of some 600,000 distinct CDR3 sequences listed, 16% are singletons. The gene calls are TRBV7-2 and TRBJ2-3, with a possible D match to TRBD2 (6 bases). This receptor was taken from a human donor who donated a stem cell graft to a child with acute myeloid leukemia. Sequenced material: PBMCs from the stem cell graft donor, taken from the stem cell graft. CDR3 coding DNA: TGTGCCAGCAGCCCGGATTGGGGGGTGGGCACAGATACGCAGTATTTT. It translates to CASSPDWGVGTDTQYF.